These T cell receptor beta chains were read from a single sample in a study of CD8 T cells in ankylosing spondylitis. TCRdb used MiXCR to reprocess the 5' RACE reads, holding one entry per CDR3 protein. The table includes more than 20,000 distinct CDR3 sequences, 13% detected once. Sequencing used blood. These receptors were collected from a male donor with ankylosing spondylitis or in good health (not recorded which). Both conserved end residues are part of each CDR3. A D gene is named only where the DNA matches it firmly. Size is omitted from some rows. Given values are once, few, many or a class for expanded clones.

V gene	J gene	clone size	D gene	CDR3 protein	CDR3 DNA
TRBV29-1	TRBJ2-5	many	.	CSARDPVLRETQYF	TGCAGCGCCCGGGACCCAGTTTTGCGAGAGACCCAGTACTTC
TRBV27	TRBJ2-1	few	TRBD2	CASSPHRGLASVHEQFF	TGTGCCAGCAGTCCCCATAGGGGACTAGCGTCTGTGCATGAGCAGTTCTTC
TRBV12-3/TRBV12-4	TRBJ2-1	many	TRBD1	CASSPQGVYNEQFF	TGTGCCAGCAGCCCACAGGGGGTCTACAATGAGCAGTTCTTC
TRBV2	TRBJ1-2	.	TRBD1	CASSGGTGSYDGYTF	TGTGCCAGCAGTGGGGGGACAGGGTCGTATGATGGCTACACCTTC
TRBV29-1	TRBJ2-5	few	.	CSVRTQETQYF	TGCAGCGTGCGGACCCAAGAGACCCAGTACTTC
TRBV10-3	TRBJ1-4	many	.	CAISESIRKREEKLFF	TGTGCCATCAGTGAGTCGATCCGGAAAAGGGAAGAAAAACTGTTTTTT
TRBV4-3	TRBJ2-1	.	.	CASSQEGGKGNEQFF	TGCGCCAGCAGCCAAGAAGGGGGAAAGGGCAATGAGCAGTTCTTC
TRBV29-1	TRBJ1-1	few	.	CSGGGHPNTEAFF	TGCAGCGGAGGAGGTCACCCCAACACTGAAGCTTTCTTT
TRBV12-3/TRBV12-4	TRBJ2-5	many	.	CASSLEGVQTQYF	TGTGCCAGCAGTCTGGAAGGGGTACAGACCCAGTACTTC
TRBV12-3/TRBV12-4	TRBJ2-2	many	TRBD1	CASSFPTGAVTGELFF	TGTGCCAGCAGTTTCCCGACAGGGGCCGTCACCGGGGAGCTGTTTTTT
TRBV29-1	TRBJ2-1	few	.	CSVVSLARNNEQFF	TGCAGCGTTGTATCCCTAGCTAGAAACAATGAGCAGTTCTTC